This T cell receptor (beta chain) was captured by sequencing in a study of OX40 agonist ivuxolimab in advanced cancers. Whole-study results and caveats: The study observed clonal expansion of CD4+ and CD8+ blood T cells by week 6 at 0.1 to 3.0 mg/kg.

Repertoires were generated with immunoSEQ multiplex PCR, while TCRdb's copy carries only in-frame clones and drops some. This table holds about 70,000 clones, 65% to 90% found once. Details on this clone: Its antigen is not known.

The sequence was collected from an adult with an advanced solid tumor such as melanoma, head and neck, liver or kidney cancer. Sequenced material: CD4+ or CD8+ T cells sorted from blood, taken in a trial of the OX40 agonist ivuxolimab.

CDR3 nucleotide sequence: TGCGCCAGCAGCCCCTGGACTAGCGGATCCTACGAGCAGTACTTC. Its protein is CASSPWTSGSYEQYF. V usage is TRBV4-1 and J usage is TRBJ2-7, with 10 bases matching TRBD2. The V segment lost 4 bases and the J segment 1 base; nucleotides outside the gene matches: 4. This CDR3 contains 15 residues. Germline CDR1 MGHRA, CDR2 YSYEKL.